The rows below give T cell receptor beta chains drawn from one sample of a study of control samples from healthy donors and cancer patients. The assay was immunoSEQ multiplex PCR, and TCRdb's table has in-frame clones only and misses some. The data contain roughly 120,000 clones, about 89% of them seen just once; the ten biggest clones take up about 7.2%. Input material: blood. The receptors stem from a woman aged 18-29 years in good health. The CDR3 runs from the conserved cysteine through the conserved F or W. D genes are given only for firm matches. Clone size is stated in some rows and not others, as once, few, many or a class when expanded.

J gene	D gene	V gene	clone size	CDR3 protein	CDR3 DNA
TRBJ1-3	NA	TRBV4-2	NA	CASSQKFGLGNTIYF	TGTGCCAGCAGCCAGAAGTTCGGGCTTGGAAACACCATATATTTT
TRBJ1-2	NA	TRBV12-3/TRBV12-4	NA	CASNLGGTDGYTF	TGTGCCAGCAACCTAGGCGGGACGGATGGCTACACCTTC
TRBJ2-5	TRBD1	TRBV28	NA	CASSLGPNLDRGLQETQYF	TGTGCCAGCAGTTTGGGACCGAATCTGGACAGGGGGCTACAAGAGACCCAGTACTTC
TRBJ2-3	NA	TRBV7-2	NA	CASSQQGFSTDTQYF	TGTGCCAGCAGCCAACAAGGATTTAGCACAGATACGCAGTATTTT
TRBJ2-1	NA	TRBV7-2	NA	CASSLDWTDNEQFF	TGTGCCAGCAGCTTAGATTGGACGGACAATGAGCAGTTCTTC
TRBJ2-7	TRBD2	TRBV11-2	NA	CASGTESTYEQYF	TGTGCTAGCGGGACGGAGTCAACCTACGAGCAGTACTTC
TRBJ2-3	TRBD2	TRBV19	NA	CASSGQTSGGGDTQYF	TGTGCCAGTAGTGGCCAGACTAGCGGGGGGGGAGATACGCAGTATTTT
TRBJ2-6	NA	TRBV24-1	NA	CATSPGLRSSGANVLTF	TGTGCCACCAGTCCAGGGCTTCGCAGCTCTGGGGCCAACGTCCTGACTTTC
TRBJ1-5	NA	TRBV27	NA	CASSFVEPQHF	TGTGCCAGCAGTTTCGTGGAGCCCCAGCATTTT
TRBJ2-2	NA	TRBV21-1	NA	CASRGGLAFTGELFF	TGTGCCAGCCGAGGGGGACTAGCTTTCACCGGGGAGCTGTTTTTT
TRBJ2-1	TRBD2	TRBV5-1	NA	CASSLAAAGGREQFF	TGCGCCAGCAGCTTGGCCGCAGCGGGGGGGCGTGAGCAGTTCTTC
TRBJ2-3	NA	TRBV10-3	NA	CAISEKGGSTDTQYF	TGTGCCATCAGTGAAAAAGGAGGGAGCACAGATACGCAGTATTTT
TRBJ1-6	NA	TRBV4-1	NA	CASSQVRGAIRGPLHF	TGCGCCAGCAGCCAAGTCCGCGGGGCCATCCGGGGTCCCCTCCACTTT
TRBJ1-2	NA	TRBV5-6	NA	CASSLTGNGYTF	TGTGCCAGCAGCTTGACAGGGAACGGCTACACCTTC
TRBJ1-1	TRBD1	TRBV2	NA	CASRYRGPSTEAFF	TGTGCCAGCAGGTACAGGGGGCCGAGTACTGAAGCTTTCTTT
TRBJ2-3	NA	TRBV7-2	NA	CASSLRPISTDTQYF	TGTGCCAGCAGCCTCCGACCAATTAGCACAGATACGCAGTATTTT
TRBJ1-1	TRBD1	TRBV4-3	NA	CASSQGIRGLSGNTEAFF	TGCGCCAGCAGCCAAGGGATCAGGGGGCTGTCGGGGAACACTGAAGCTTTCTTT
TRBJ2-7	NA	TRBV4-2	NA	CASSQVGDEQYF	TGTGCCAGCAGCCAGGTCGGGGACGAGCAGTACTTC
TRBJ2-7	NA	TRBV14	NA	CASSQGVGAYEQYF	TGTGCCAGCAGCCAAGGGGTAGGAGCCTACGAGCAGTACTTC
TRBJ1-4	TRBD1	TRBV5-1	NA	CASRRAGTGPLYANEKLFF	TGCGCCAGCCGAAGGGCCGGGACAGGGCCTCTGTATGCTAATGAAAAACTGTTTTTT
TRBJ2-3	NA	TRBV9	NA	CASSVGAGPLTDTQYF	TGTGCCAGCAGCGTAGGGGCAGGGCCGTTGACAGATACGCAGTATTTT
TRBJ1-2	TRBD1	TRBV29-1	NA	CSVLRGRSYGYTF	TGCAGCGTCCTCAGGGGGCGTAGCTATGGCTACACCTTC
TRBJ2-3	TRBD1	TRBV28	many	CASSLLQTGHLGTDTQYF	TGTGCCAGCAGTTTACTCCAGACAGGGCACCTGGGGACAGATACGCAGTATTTT
TRBJ1-1	NA	TRBV6-1	NA	CASSDRHGRITEAFF	TGTGCCAGCAGTGACAGGCACGGTAGGATAACTGAAGCTTTCTTT
TRBJ2-5	NA	TRBV7-2	NA	CASSFGDETQYF	TGTGCCAGCAGCTTCGGGGACGAGACCCAGTACTTC
TRBJ2-5	NA	TRBV19	NA	CASHSTNRPGETQYF	TGTGCCAGCCACTCCACTAATCGTCCGGGAGAGACCCAGTACTTC
TRBJ2-1	NA	TRBV2	NA	CASSEVRSYNEQFF	TGTGCCAGCAGTGAAGTGAGAAGCTACAATGAGCAGTTCTTC
TRBJ1-1	NA	TRBV4-2	NA	CASSQGYIRTEAFF	TGTGCCAGCAGCCAAGGGTACATCCGCACTGAAGCTTTCTTT
TRBJ1-3	NA	TRBV28	NA	CASMARPSGNTIYF	TGTGCCAGCATGGCGCGACCATCTGGAAACACCATATATTTT
TRBJ2-2	NA	TRBV6-6	NA	CASSYKGFWAGELFF	TGTGCCAGCAGTTACAAGGGGTTTTGGGCCGGGGAGCTGTTTTTT
TRBJ2-1	TRBD1	TRBV6-5	NA	CASRSGQVLGGEQFF	TGTGCCAGCAGATCCGGACAGGTCCTGGGCGGTGAGCAGTTCTTC
TRBJ1-1	TRBD1	TRBV28	once	CASSLWGPGTASLEAFF	TGTGCCAGCAGTTTATGGGGCCCCGGGACAGCTTCCCTTGAAGCTTTCTTT
TRBJ2-3	NA	TRBV7-3	NA	CASSLWGGRTDTQYF	TGTGCCAGCAGCTTATGGGGGGGCCGGACAGATACGCAGTATTTT
TRBJ1-5	NA	TRBV30	NA	CAWTPGTGQPQHF	TGTGCCTGGACCCCGGGAACAGGACAGCCCCAGCATTTT
TRBJ2-5	TRBD1	TRBV5-4	NA	CASSLVWTSDRVAETQYF	TGTGCCAGCAGCTTGGTTTGGACCTCCGACAGGGTGGCGGAGACCCAGTACTTC
TRBJ1-4	TRBD1	TRBV7-2	NA	CASSLSGQGEKLFF	TGTGCCAGCAGCTTAAGCGGACAGGGAGAAAAACTGTTTTTT
TRBJ2-5	NA	TRBV28	NA	CASSFMRVQETQYF	TGTGCCAGCAGTTTTATGAGGGTTCAAGAGACCCAGTACTTC
TRBJ1-2	NA	TRBV4-3	NA	CASSQDARAVLYGYTF	TGCGCCAGCAGCCAAGACGCCCGCGCTGTGCTCTATGGCTACACCTTC
TRBJ2-4	TRBD2	TRBV6-6	NA	CASSYRGGGGNIQYF	TGTGCCAGCAGTTACCGGGGGGGCGGAGGTAACATTCAGTACTTC
TRBJ1-1	NA	TRBV6-5	NA	CASSYFELGGRAFF	TGTGCCAGCAGTTACTTCGAATTGGGGGGAAGGGCTTTCTTT
TRBJ2-1	NA	TRBV27	NA	CASSLSWEIISYNEQFF	TGTGCCAGCAGTTTAAGTTGGGAAATAATCTCCTACAATGAGCAGTTCTTC
TRBJ2-3	NA	TRBV12-3/TRBV12-4	NA	CASSPRTPSTQYF	TGTGCCAGCAGTCCCCGGACCCCAAGTACGCAGTATTTT
TRBJ2-7	TRBD2	TRBV4-3	NA	CASSPRASGRAAGEQYF	TGCGCCAGCAGTCCTAGGGCTAGCGGGAGGGCCGCTGGGGAGCAGTACTTC
TRBJ2-1	TRBD2	TRBV2	NA	CASSEREAPYNEQFF	TGTGCCAGCAGTGAGCGGGAGGCTCCCTACAATGAGCAGTTCTTC
TRBJ2-7	NA	TRBV28	NA	CASSPLNPGLPSRYEQYF	TGTGCCAGCAGTCCATTGAACCCGGGACTCCCATCTCGCTACGAGCAGTACTTC
TRBJ2-5	TRBD2	TRBV2	NA	CASRPGLAGETQYF	TGTGCCAGCAGACCGGGACTAGCGGGAGAGACCCAGTACTTC
TRBJ2-2	NA	TRBV5-1	NA	CASSLDWNLELFF	TGCGCCAGCAGCTTGGACTGGAACTTAGAGCTGTTTTTT
TRBJ1-1	NA	TRBV18	NA	CASSPQSMNTEAFF	TGTGCCAGCTCACCACAGAGCATGAACACTGAAGCTTTCTTT
TRBJ2-3	TRBD2	TRBV5-1	NA	CASSGTGGRADTQYF	TGCGCCAGCAGCGGAACGGGAGGGCGGGCAGATACGCAGTATTTT
TRBJ2-6	NA	TRBV27	NA	CASSLYGLSAAGANVLTF	TGTGCCAGCAGTTTATATGGGTTATCGGCCGCTGGGGCCAACGTCCTGACTTTC
TRBJ2-7	NA	TRBV2	NA	CASRQGYDEQYF	TGTGCCAGCAGACAGGGATACGACGAGCAGTACTTC